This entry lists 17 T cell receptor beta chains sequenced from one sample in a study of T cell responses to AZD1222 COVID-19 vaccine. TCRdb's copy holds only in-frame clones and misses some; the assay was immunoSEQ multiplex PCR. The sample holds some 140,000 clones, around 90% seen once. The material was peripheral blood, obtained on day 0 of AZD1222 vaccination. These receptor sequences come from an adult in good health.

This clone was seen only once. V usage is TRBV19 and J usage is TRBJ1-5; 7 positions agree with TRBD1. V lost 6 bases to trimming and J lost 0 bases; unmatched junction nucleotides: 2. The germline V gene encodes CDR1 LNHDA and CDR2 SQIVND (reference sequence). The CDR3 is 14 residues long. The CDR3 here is CASRGQSSNQPQHF. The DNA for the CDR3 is TGTGCCAGTAGGGGACAGAGTAGCAATCAGCCCCAGCATTTT.

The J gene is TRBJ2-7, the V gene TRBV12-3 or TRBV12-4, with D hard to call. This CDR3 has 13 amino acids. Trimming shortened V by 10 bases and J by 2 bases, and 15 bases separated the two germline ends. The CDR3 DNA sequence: TGTGCCACCAGGACGGGTGGCACCTACGAGCAGTACTTC. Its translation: CATRTGGTYEQYF.

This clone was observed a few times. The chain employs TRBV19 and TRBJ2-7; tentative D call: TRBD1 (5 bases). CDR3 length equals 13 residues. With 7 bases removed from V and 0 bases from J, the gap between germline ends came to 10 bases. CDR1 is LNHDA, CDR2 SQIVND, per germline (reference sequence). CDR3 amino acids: CASKQANSYEQYF. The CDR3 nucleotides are TGTGCCAGTAAACAGGCCAACTCCTACGAGCAGTACTTC.

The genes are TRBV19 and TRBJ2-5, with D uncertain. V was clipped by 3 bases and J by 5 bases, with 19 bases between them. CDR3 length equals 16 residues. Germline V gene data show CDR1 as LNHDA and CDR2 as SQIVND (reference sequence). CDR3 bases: TGTGCCAGTAGTATCTCCTCGAGTAACCGCCGGGAGACCCAGTACTTC. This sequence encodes CASSISSSNRRETQYF. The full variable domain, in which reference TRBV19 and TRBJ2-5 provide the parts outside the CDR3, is DGGITQSPKYLFRKEGQNVTLSCEQNLNHDAMYWYRQDPGQGLRLIYYSQIVNDFQKGDIAEGYSVSREKKESFPLTVTSAQKNPTAFYLCASSISSSNRRETQYFGPGTRLLVL.

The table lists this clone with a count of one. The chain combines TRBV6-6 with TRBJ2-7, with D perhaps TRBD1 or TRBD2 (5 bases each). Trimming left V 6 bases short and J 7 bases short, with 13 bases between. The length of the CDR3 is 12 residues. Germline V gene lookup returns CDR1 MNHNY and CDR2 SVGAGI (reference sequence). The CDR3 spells CASSLGPREQYF. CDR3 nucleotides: TGTGCCAGCAGCCTGGGACCCCGGGAGCAGTACTTC.

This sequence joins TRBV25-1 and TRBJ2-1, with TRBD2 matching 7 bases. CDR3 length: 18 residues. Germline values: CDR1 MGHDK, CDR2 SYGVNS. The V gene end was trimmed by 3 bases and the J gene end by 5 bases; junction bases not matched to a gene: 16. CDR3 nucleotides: TGTGCCAGCAGTGAGGCCCCGGGGGAACTAGCGCGGGACAATGAGCAGTTCTTC. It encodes CASSEAPGELARDNEQFF.

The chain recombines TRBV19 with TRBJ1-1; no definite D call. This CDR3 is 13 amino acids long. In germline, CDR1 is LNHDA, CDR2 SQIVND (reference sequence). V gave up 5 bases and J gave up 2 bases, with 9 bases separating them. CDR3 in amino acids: CASSSQINTEAFF. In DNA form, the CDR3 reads TGTGCCAGTAGTTCCCAGATTAACACTGAAGCTTTCTTT.

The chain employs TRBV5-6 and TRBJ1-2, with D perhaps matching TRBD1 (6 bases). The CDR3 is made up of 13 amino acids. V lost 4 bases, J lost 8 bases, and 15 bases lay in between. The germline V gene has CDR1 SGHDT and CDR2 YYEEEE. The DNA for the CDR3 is TGTGCCAGCAGCCCGTCGGGGGCGCGGGGCTACACCTTC. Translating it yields CASSPSGARGYTF.

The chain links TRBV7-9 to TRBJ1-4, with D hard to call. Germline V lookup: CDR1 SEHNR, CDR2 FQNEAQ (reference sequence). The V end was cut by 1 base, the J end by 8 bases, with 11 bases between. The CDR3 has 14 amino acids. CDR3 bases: TGTGCCAGCAGCTTAGGCAGCTTAAAGGAAAAACTGTTTTTT. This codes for CASSLGSLKEKLFF.

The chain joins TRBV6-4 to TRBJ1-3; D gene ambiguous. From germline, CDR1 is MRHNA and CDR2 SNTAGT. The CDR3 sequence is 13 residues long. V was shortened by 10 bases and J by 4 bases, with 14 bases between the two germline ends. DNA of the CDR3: TGTGCCACCACGGGCCCGACCGGAAACACCATATATTTT. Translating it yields CATTGPTGNTIYF.

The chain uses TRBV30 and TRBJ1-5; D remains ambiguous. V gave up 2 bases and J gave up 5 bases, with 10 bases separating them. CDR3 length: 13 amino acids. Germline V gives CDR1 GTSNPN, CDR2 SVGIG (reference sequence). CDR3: CAWSREGYQPQHF. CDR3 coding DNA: TGTGCCTGGAGTCGAGAAGGTTATCAGCCCCAGCATTTT.

The CDR3 sequence is CASSTGTGSYNEQFF. The CDR3 region has the DNA TGTGCCAGCAGTACCGGGACAGGTTCCTACAATGAGCAGTTCTTC. This chain uses TRBV6-4 with TRBJ2-1; 8 bases fit TRBD1. The CDR3 has 15 amino acids. After removal of 5 bases from V and 1 base from J, the junction contained 4 bases not matched to a gene. Germline CDR1 reads MRHNA; CDR2 reads SNTAGT.

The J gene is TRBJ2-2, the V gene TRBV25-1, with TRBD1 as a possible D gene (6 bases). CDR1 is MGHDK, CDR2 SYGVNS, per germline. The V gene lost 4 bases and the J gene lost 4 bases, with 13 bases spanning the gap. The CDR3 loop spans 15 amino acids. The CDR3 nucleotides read TGTGCCAGCAGTGGGGAGTCACAGGGCACCGGGGAGCTGTTTTTT. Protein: CASSGESQGTGELFF.

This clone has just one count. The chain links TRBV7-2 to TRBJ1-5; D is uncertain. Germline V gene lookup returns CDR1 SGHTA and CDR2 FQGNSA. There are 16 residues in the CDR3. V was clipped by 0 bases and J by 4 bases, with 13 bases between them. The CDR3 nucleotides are TGTGCCAGCAGCTTAGCGGAGGCAGGACCAAATCAGCCCCAGCATTTT. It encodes CASSLAEAGPNQPQHF.

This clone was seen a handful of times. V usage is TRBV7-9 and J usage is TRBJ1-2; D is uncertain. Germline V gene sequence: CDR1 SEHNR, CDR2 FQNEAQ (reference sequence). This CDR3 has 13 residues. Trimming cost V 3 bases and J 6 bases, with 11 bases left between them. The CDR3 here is CASSFHELDGYTF. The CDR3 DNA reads TGTGCCAGCAGCTTCCACGAACTGGATGGCTACACCTTC.

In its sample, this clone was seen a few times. The CDR3 region has the DNA TGTGCCAGCAGTCGAGGGACAGGGAAGACTGAAGCTTTCTTT. Translating gives CASSRGTGKTEAFF. The V gene is TRBV6-5, the J gene TRBJ1-1, with 9 bases fitting TRBD1. V dropped 5 bases and J dropped 5; count of bases not matched to a gene: 6. The CDR3 spans 14 residues. The germline V gene has CDR1 MNHEY and CDR2 SVGAGI.

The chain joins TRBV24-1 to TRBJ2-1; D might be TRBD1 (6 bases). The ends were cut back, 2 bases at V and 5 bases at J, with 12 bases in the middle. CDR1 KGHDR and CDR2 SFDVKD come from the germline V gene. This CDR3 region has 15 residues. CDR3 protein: CATSDSRTAHNEQFF. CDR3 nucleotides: TGTGCCACCAGTGATTCTCGGACAGCCCACAATGAGCAGTTCTTC.